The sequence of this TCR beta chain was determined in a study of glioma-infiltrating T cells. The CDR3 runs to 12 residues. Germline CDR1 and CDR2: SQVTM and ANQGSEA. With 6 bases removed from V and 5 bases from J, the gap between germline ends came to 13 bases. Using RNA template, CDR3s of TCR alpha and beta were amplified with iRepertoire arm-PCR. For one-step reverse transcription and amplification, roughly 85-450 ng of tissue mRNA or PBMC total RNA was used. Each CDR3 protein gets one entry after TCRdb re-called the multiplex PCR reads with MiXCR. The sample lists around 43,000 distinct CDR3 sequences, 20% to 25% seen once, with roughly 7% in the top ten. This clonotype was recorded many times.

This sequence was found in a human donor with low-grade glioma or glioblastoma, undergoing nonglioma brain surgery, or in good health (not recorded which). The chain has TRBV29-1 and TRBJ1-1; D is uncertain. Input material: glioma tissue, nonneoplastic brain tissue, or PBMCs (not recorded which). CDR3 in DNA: TGCAGCGTCCGCCCGCAGGCTACTGAAGCTTTCTTT. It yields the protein CSVRPQATEAFF.